The source of this TCR beta chain is a study of blood T cells in healthy people across ages (dated by TCRdb to between 2015 and 2017). Concerning the study at large: Template switching captured roughly one uniquely barcoded TCR beta cDNA molecule per two T cells in model experiments. To track age-related changes in TCR beta repertoire diversity, the study relied on deep sequencing normalized with unique cDNA molecular identifiers. Donors of different ages were randomly distributed across sequencing lanes to avoid experimental bias. The donors were divided into four age groups: young (average around 16 years), middle-aged (over 35), aged (roughly 60) and long-lived (about 90). Two additional independent replicas of 1 million unique cDNA reads from the same blood draw were analyzed for two donors (one aged 18 to 30 and one aged 80 or older).

In this sample, this clonotype turned up many times. The antigen this receptor binds is unknown. The record has no base qualities; no much larger clone is one base away. Library construction relied on 5' RACE. The sequencer was an Illumina HiSeq 2500. A second about 7 to 11 cycle PCR used a sample-barcoded 5' primer and a J-beta primer mix. Each TCR beta cDNA molecule received a unique molecular identifier from a template-switch 5' adaptor carrying 12 random nucleotides. Each sample yielded at least 3 million CDR3-containing paired-end reads. The Mint cDNA synthesis kit, primed by a TRBC-specific oligonucleotide, was used to synthesize first-strand cDNA from all RNA. After uracil-DNA glycosylase treatment, a first 18-cycle PCR used universal primers M1SS and BC2_uni_R on all cDNA. In the original analysis: For normalization, 1 million high-quality reads, each with a distinct molecular identifier, were randomly selected from each sample. Reads sharing molecular identifiers were discarded rather than binned into consensus sequences. MiTCR, run with a Q25 quality threshold and the strictest error-elimination algorithm, handled CDR3 identification, clonotype clustering and error correction. A nonparametric unseen species model using Euler transformation provided a lower-bound estimate of total TCR beta diversity. The public reads were quality trimmed at Q25 with fastp and then assembled into clones with MiXCR by TCRdb, keeping productive beta chains. Every distinct CDR3 protein forms one entry, paired with its most common genes and DNA. TCRdb's processing, not the authors', yielded these V and J calls. The sample yields hundreds of thousands of distinct CDR3 sequences; approximately 52% were counted once. The top ten clonotypes cover less than 15% of the sample.

Systemically healthy Caucasian individuals from Russia, around 39 in total and aged about 6 to 95 years, were included as donors. Roughly 9 milliliters of peripheral blood were drawn from each donor into EDTA-treated Vacutainer tubes. Ficoll-Paque density-gradient centrifugation was used to isolate PBMCs, with at least 7 million obtained per sample. Trizol reagent was used to extract total RNA from the PBMCs, yielding at least 5 micrograms per sample. For every donor, an aliquot of PBMCs went through flow cytometry to measure the percentages of naive CD45RAhigh/CD27high T cells. General conclusions and limits of the study: As age increased, observed TCR beta diversity per million T cells dropped in a roughly linear way, and a significant reduction was already evident by age about 40. Donor CMV infection status was unknown, potentially confounding age-related changes in expanded clonotypes. Compared with the aged group, the long-lived group had more naive CD4+ T cells, fewer expanded clones and increased TCR diversity, a pattern suggesting age selection. Estimates of total diversity from one million sequenced T cells were regarded as lower bounds and underestimates. Observed TCR beta diversity correlated strongly with the percentage of naive T cells measured by flow cytometry. Since profiling was done on bulk unsorted PBMCs, naive and antigen-experienced compartments could not be conclusively compared.

V is clipped by 3 bases and J by 4 bases, and the sequence between their germline boundaries is 14 bases long. From cysteine to phenylalanine, the CDR3 is 15 amino acids long. Only CDR3 DNA remains: 45 bases, in frame from the first base. Via the germline V gene, CDR1 is SGHRS and CDR2 YFSETQ. The clonotype was recovered from a woman aged 80 or over in good health. The rearrangement joined TRBV5-1 to TRBJ2-1; TRBD1 is possibly the D segment (6 matching bases). The sample taken for sequencing was blood. CDR3 sequence: CASSSLDRKYNEQFF. The DNA sequence is given as TGCGCCAGCAGCTCCTTGGACAGAAAATACAATGAGCAGTTCTTC.